The 17 T cell receptor beta chains given below trace back to one sample, sequenced in a study of blood T cell repertoires in COVID-19. The table came from immunoSEQ multiplex PCR; TCRdb's copy has only in-frame clones and leaves some out. The sample includes approximately 61,000 clones, about 76% of them seen just once. The sample consisted of peripheral blood. These receptors came from a human donor in a cohort sampled during active COVID-19.

J is TRBJ2-7 and V is TRBV19, with D possibly matching TRBD1 (7 bases). The V gene's germline CDR1 is LNHDA and CDR2 SQIVND (reference sequence). The CDR3 is 14 amino acids. V was trimmed by 3 bases and J by 2 bases, leaving 11 bases between them. As DNA, the CDR3 is TGTGCCAGTAGTATTGGAGGGGGCCCCTACGAGCAGTACTTC. Protein: CASSIGGGPYEQYF.

This rearrangement joins TRBV7-9 to TRBJ2-7; D call uncertain. V shed 0 bases and J shed 3 bases, with 12 bases lying between them. The CDR3 is 15 amino acids. CDR1 and CDR2 from the germline V gene are SEHNR and FQNEAQ (reference sequence). In nucleotides, the CDR3 is TGTGCCAGCAGCTTAGCGACTGGTTCTTACTACGAGCAGTACTTC. Translating gives CASSLATGSYYEQYF.

The rearrangement links TRBV3-1 (or the pseudogene TRBV3-2) to TRBJ1-1; TRBD1 agrees at 8 bases. The CDR3 runs to 13 residues. V shed 5 bases, J shed 3 bases, and the junction held 2 bases outside the gene matches. Germline V CDR1 and CDR2: LGHDT, YNNKEL (reference sequence). The CDR3 region has the DNA TGTGCCAGCAGCTACAGGGGGTACACTGAAGCTTTCTTT. As protein: CASSYRGYTEAFF.

The chain employs TRBV12-5 and TRBJ2-5, with TRBD2 identical over 13 bases. The CDR3 consists of 16 residues. Per the germline V gene, CDR1 is LGHNT and CDR2 is FRNRAP. Trimming cost V 5 bases and J 5 bases; bases outside gene matches: 8. CDR3 bases: TGTGCTAGTGGTCTCGGACTAGCGGGAGCGATGGAGACCCAGTACTTC. Translated, it gives CASGLGLAGAMETQYF.

The chain uses TRBV7-3 and TRBJ2-5; 10 bases align to TRBD1. V shed 3 bases, J shed 3 bases, and the junction held 4 bases outside the gene matches. Germline V CDR1 and CDR2: SGHTA, FQGTGA. The CDR3 has 15 residues. CDR3 sequence (DNA): TGTGCCAGCAGCTTGGACGGACAGGGGGAAGAGACCCAGTACTTC. This encodes CASSLDGQGEETQYF.

This chain uses TRBV2 with TRBJ2-1; 10 bases fit TRBD2. The V segment lost 3 bases and the J segment 3 bases; nucleotides outside the gene matches: 5. CDR1 and CDR2 from the germline V gene are SNHLY and FYNNEI. The CDR3 contains 16 residues. The CDR3 DNA follows: TGTGCCAGCAGTGACCCCGGACTAGCGGACTACAATGAGCAGTTCTTC. Its translation is CASSDPGLADYNEQFF.

The chain employs TRBV18 and TRBJ2-7, with D tentatively TRBD1 (6 bases). Germline V gives CDR1 KGHSH, CDR2 LQKENI. The CDR3 spans 16 residues. V was clipped by 5 bases and J by 3 bases, with 20 bases between them. The CDR3 DNA reads TGTGCCAGCTCAGCCTCCCCGACAGGAGGTGACTACGAGCAGTACTTC. Protein: CASSASPTGGDYEQYF.

The rearrangement uses TRBV6-6 and TRBJ2-7; TRBD1 matches 9 bases. Trimming cost V 3 bases and J 0 bases; bases outside gene matches: 3. The germline V gene has CDR1 MNHNY and CDR2 SVGAGI (reference sequence). The CDR3 extends over 15 amino acids. CDR3 sequence: CASSYRQGDSYEQYF. The CDR3 region has the DNA TGTGCCAGCAGTTATCGACAGGGGGACTCCTACGAGCAGTACTTC.

The chain combines TRBV6-5 with TRBJ1-5, with 7 nucleotides matching TRBD1. This CDR3 comprises 15 residues. J lost 4 bases, V lost 7 bases, and 10 bases had no gene match. Germline V gene sequence: CDR1 MNHEY, CDR2 SVGAGI. The CDR3 loop is CASNGPGGGNQPQHF. CDR3 sequence (DNA): TGTGCCAGCAACGGGCCAGGGGGTGGAAATCAGCCCCAGCATTTT.

This clone was recorded many times. This chain's CDR3 is CASSMTSGSSGEQFF. CDR3 DNA: TGTGCCAGCAGTATGACTAGCGGGAGCTCCGGAGAGCAGTTCTTC. The J gene is TRBJ2-1, the V gene TRBV2; TRBD2 agrees at 12 bases. Trimming removed 5 bases from V and 10 bases from J; junction bases left unmatched: 9. Germline loops: CDR1 SNHLY, CDR2 FYNNEI. This CDR3 comprises 15 residues.

The chain links TRBV6-5 to TRBJ1-5; D unclear. The V end was cut by 0 bases, the J end by 4 bases, with 10 bases between. The CDR3 spans 15 residues. Germline V gene data show CDR1 as MNHEY and CDR2 as SVGAGI. CDR3 sequence: CASSYSTPGNQPQHF. DNA for the CDR3: TGTGCCAGCAGTTACTCCACGCCAGGAAATCAGCCCCAGCATTTT.

This rearrangement joins TRBV15 to TRBJ2-7; 9 positions match TRBD1. J lost 0 bases, V lost 4 bases, and 4 bases had no gene match. The CDR3 has 15 amino acids. In germline, CDR1 is LNHNV, CDR2 YYDKDF (reference sequence). This chain's CDR3 is CATSTRDRASYEQYF. CDR3 DNA sequence: TGTGCCACCAGCACACGGGACAGGGCCTCCTACGAGCAGTACTTC.

The chain joins TRBV4-2 to TRBJ1-2, with TRBD1 as a possible D gene (5 bases). The CDR3 covers 14 residues. Germline V lookup: CDR1 LGHNA, CDR2 YNFKEQ. V was clipped by 4 bases and J by 7 bases, with 16 bases between them. DNA for the CDR3: TGTGCCAGCAGCCGCCGGGACTCTGCCGGTGGCTACACCTTC. Translation gives CASSRRDSAGGYTF.

The rearrangement uses TRBV19 and TRBJ2-4; a possible D gene is TRBD1 (5 bases). V gave up 5 bases and J gave up 8 bases, with 16 bases separating them. CDR1 and CDR2 from the germline V gene are LNHDA and SQIVND (reference sequence). This CDR3 is 14 amino acids long. The CDR3 region is CASSPPRTQHIQYF. CDR3 DNA sequence: TGTGCCAGTAGTCCCCCGAGGACACAACACATTCAGTACTTC. The variable domain in full, completed from reference TRBV19 and TRBJ2-4, reads DGGITQSPKYLFRKEGQNVTLSCEQNLNHDAMYWYRQDPGQGLRLIYYSQIVNDFQKGDIAEGYSVSREKKESFPLTVTSAQKNPTAFYLCASSPPRTQHIQYFGAGTRLSVL.

This clone was seen only once. In DNA form, the CDR3 reads TGTGCCAGCACCCCTAGCGGCACAGATACGCAGTATTTT. It codes for CASTPSGTDTQYF. The genes are TRBV6-5 and TRBJ2-3; D possibly corresponds to TRBD2 (6 bases). V shed 7 bases and J shed 1 base, with 9 bases lying between them. This CDR3 has 13 amino acids. The germline V gene encodes CDR1 MNHEY and CDR2 SVGAGI.

The CDR3 protein is CASSLGTGSNQPQHF. The CDR3 DNA is TGTGCCAGCAGCTTGGGGACAGGGAGCAATCAGCCCCAGCATTTT. The V and J genes are TRBV5-5 and TRBJ1-5; 8 bases line up with TRBD1. Germline CDR1 reads SGHKS; CDR2 reads YYEKEE (reference sequence). The CDR3 has 15 amino acids. Trimming at V came to 0 bases and at J to 1 base, leaving 0 bases not matched to a gene. Filled out from reference TRBV5-5 and TRBJ1-5, the complete variable domain reads DAGVTQSPTHLIKTRGQQVTLRCSPISGHKSVSWYQQVLGQGPQFIFQYYEKEERGRGNFPDRFSARQFPNYSSELNVNALLLGDSALYLCASSLGTGSNQPQHFGDGTRLSIL.

The chain carries TRBV5-1 and TRBJ1-2; D gene ambiguous. Germline-derived CDR1 and CDR2 are SGHRS and YFSETQ. Trimming stripped 0 bases from V and 4 bases from J, with 10 bases between. This CDR3 has 14 residues. The CDR3 reads CASSLDGGLYGYTF. Here the CDR3 DNA reads TGCGCCAGCAGCTTGGACGGCGGACTCTATGGCTACACCTTC. Filled out from reference TRBV5-1 and TRBJ1-2, the complete variable domain reads KAGVTQTPRYLIKTRGQQVTLSCSPISGHRSVSWYQQTPGQGLQFLFEYFSETQRNKGNFPGRFSGRQFSNSRSEMNVSTLELGDSALYLCASSLDGGLYGYTFGSGTRLTVV.